A single sample is the source of the 6 T cell receptor beta chains below, sequenced in a study of persistence of HIV-infected CD4 T cells. The immunoSEQ assay was version 4, run in survey mode. Libraries were prepared by immunoSEQ multiplex PCR; TCRdb keeps only in-frame clonotypes and omits some of them. Here the sample spans more than 35,000 clones, about 85% being singletons. No cognate antigen is known for these TCRs. The stimulus was lysate of CMV-infected fibroblasts, about 10 ug/mL. Memory cells lacking CD40L and CD69 with high CD45RO were sorted. Material: CD4+ T cells sorted from PBMCs after 18-hour stimulation, obtained from a patient who received antiretroviral therapy. The receptors come from an adult man with HIV who was CMV-seropositive.

V gene TRBV6-1 combines with J gene TRBJ2-7; D call uncertain. Germline assignment: CDR1 MNHNS and CDR2 SASEGT. This CDR3 has 14 amino acids. The V end was cut by 1 base, the J end by 6 bases, with 13 bases between. CDR3 DNA: TGTGCCAGCAGTGAAGGGAGCAAAGCTATCGAGCAGTACTTC. Translation gives CASSEGSKAIEQYF.

This clone was found a few times. This chain links TRBV25-1 with TRBJ2-6, with 9 bases that match TRBD1. The ends lost 5 bases at V and 7 bases at J; junction bases unmatched: 6. This CDR3 comprises 15 residues. The V gene's germline CDR1 is MGHDK and CDR2 SYGVNS. CDR3 bases: TGTGCCAGCAGTACCCGGGACAGGGCAGCCAACGTCCTGACTTTC. It yields the protein CASSTRDRAANVLTF.

The V and J genes are TRBV29-1 and TRBJ1-4, with a possible D match to TRBD1 (6 bases). V dropped 6 bases and J dropped 8 bases, with 10 bases sitting between them. CDR3 length equals 11 residues. Germline assignment: CDR1 SQVTM and CDR2 ANQGSEA. CDR3 sequence reads: CSVSRGEKLFF. The CDR3 DNA is TGCAGCGTCTCCAGGGGCGAAAAACTGTTTTTT. Variable domain in full (rest from reference TRBV29-1 and TRBJ1-4): SAVISQKPSRDICQRGTSLTIQCQVDSQVTMMFWYRQQPGQSLTLIATANQGSEATYESGFVIDKFPISRPNLTFSTLTVSNMSPEDSSIYLCSVSRGEKLFFGSGTQLSVL.

The CDR3 loop reads CASSLGQVTDTQYF. CDR3 nucleotide sequence: TGTGCCAGCAGCCTCGGACAGGTTACAGATACGCAGTATTTT. The chain carries TRBV11-1 and TRBJ2-3; 7 nucleotides match TRBD1. Germline V lookup: CDR1 SGHAT, CDR2 FQDESV (reference sequence). The J segment lost 3 bases and the V segment lost 5 bases, leaving 5 bases of the junction unmatched. This CDR3 is 14 amino acids long. The entire variable domain, with the rest obtained from reference TRBV11-1 and TRBJ2-3, is as follows: EAEVAQSPRYKITEKSQAVAFWCDPISGHATLYWYRQILGQGPELLVQFQDESVVDDSQLPKDRFSAERLKGVDSTLKIQPAELGDSAMYLCASSLGQVTDTQYFGPGTRLTVL.

The chain links TRBV6-6 to TRBJ1-1; D remains ambiguous. This CDR3 has 12 residues. Trimming left V 10 bases short and J 7 bases short, with 16 bases between. The germline V gene has CDR1 MNHNY and CDR2 SVGAGI (reference sequence). As DNA, the CDR3 is TGTGCCACTAAGGGCGAGTTTAATGAAGCTTTCTTT. Translated: CATKGEFNEAFF.

This chain connects TRBV12-3 or TRBV12-4 to TRBJ2-3; D not certain. V was pared by 2 bases and J by 4 bases, with 7 bases between. The CDR3 spans 13 residues. In nucleotides, the CDR3 is TGTGCCAGCAGTTTACGGGTGGCAGATACGCAGTATTTT. This codes for CASSLRVADTQYF.